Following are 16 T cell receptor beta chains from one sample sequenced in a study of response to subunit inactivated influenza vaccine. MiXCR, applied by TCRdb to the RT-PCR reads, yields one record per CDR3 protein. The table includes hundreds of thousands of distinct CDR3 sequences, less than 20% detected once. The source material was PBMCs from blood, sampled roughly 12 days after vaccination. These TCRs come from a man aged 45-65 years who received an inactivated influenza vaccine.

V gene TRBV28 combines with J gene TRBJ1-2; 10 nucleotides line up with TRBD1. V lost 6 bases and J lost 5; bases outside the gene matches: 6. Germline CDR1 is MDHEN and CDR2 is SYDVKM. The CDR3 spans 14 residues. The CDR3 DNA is TGTGCCAGCAGCGGAGACAGGGGGCTTTATGGCTACACCTTC. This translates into CASSGDRGLYGYTF.

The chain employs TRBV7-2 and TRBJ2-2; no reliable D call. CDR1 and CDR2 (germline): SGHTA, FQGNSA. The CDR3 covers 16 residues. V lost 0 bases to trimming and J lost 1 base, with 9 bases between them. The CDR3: CASSLATRGNTGELFF. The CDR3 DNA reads TGTGCCAGCAGCTTAGCGACCCGCGGGAACACCGGGGAGCTGTTTTTT.

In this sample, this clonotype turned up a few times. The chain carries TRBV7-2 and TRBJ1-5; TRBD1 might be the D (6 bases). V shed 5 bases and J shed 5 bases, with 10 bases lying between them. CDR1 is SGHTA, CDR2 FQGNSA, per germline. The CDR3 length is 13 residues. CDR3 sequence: CASSPDSHQPQHF. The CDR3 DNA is TGTGCCAGCAGCCCGGACAGTCATCAGCCCCAGCATTTT.

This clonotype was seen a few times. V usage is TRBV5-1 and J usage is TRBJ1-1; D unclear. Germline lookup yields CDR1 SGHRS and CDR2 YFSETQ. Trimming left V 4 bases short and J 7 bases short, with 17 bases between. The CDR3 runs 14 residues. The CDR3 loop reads CASSPEWEIDEAFF. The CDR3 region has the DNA TGCGCCAGCAGCCCAGAGTGGGAAATTGATGAAGCTTTCTTT.

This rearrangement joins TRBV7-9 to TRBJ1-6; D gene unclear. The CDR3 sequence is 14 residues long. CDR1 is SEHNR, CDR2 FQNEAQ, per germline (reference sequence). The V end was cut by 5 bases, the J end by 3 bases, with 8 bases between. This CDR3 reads CASSAGGYNSPLHF. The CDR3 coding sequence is TGTGCCAGCAGCGCAGGAGGCTATAATTCACCCCTCCACTTT.

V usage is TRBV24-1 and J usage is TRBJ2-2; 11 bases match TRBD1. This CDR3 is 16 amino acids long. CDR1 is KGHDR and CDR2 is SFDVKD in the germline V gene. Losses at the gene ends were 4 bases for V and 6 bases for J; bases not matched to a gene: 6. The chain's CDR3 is CATSEPGQGVSGELFF. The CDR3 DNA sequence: TGTGCCACCAGTGAGCCGGGACAGGGGGTCTCCGGGGAGCTGTTTTTT.

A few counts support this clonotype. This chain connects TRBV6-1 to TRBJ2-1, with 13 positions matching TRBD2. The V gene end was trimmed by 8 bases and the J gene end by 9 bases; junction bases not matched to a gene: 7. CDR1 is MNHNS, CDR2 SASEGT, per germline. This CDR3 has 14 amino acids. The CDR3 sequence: CASPSGTSGIEQFF. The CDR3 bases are TGTGCCAGCCCCTCCGGGACTAGCGGGATTGAGCAGTTCTTC.

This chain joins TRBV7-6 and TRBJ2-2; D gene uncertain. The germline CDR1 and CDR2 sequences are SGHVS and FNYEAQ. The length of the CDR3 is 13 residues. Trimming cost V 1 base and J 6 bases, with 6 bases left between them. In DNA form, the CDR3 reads TGTGCCAGCAGCTTAGTCACGTCCGGGGAGCTGTTTTTT. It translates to CASSLVTSGELFF.

The CDR3 protein is CASSTLTVQETQYF. DNA of the CDR3: TGTGCCAGCAGCACCCTGACAGTCCAAGAGACCCAGTACTTC. V usage is TRBV7-2 and J usage is TRBJ2-5; weak D call: TRBD1 (5 bases). Germline CDR1 is SGHTA and CDR2 is FQGNSA. Trimming pared 5 bases from V and 1 base from J, leaving 11 bases between. The CDR3 covers 14 residues.

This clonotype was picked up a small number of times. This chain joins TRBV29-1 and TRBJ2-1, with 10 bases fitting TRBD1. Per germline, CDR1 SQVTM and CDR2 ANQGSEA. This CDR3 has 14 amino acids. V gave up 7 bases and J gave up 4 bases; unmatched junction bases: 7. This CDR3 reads CSAVRDRGYNEQFF. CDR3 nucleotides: TGCAGCGCTGTCCGGGACAGGGGATACAATGAGCAGTTCTTC.

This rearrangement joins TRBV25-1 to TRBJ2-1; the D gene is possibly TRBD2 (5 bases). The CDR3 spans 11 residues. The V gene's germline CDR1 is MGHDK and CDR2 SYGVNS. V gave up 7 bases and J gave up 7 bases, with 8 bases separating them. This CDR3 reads CASIGGNEQFF. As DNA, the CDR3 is TGTGCCAGCATTGGAGGTAATGAGCAGTTCTTC.

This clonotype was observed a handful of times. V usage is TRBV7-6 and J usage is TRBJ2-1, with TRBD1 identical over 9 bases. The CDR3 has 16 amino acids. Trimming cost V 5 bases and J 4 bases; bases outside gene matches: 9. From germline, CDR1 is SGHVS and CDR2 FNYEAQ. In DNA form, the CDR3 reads TGTGCCAGCAGCCCACACGGACAGGGGTCATACAATGAGCAGTTCTTC. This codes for CASSPHGQGSYNEQFF.

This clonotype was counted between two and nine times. CDR3 protein: CASSLYPRGQPQHF. The CDR3 nucleotides read TGTGCCAGCAGTTTATATCCGAGGGGACAGCCCCAGCATTTT. The genes are TRBV12-3 or TRBV12-4 and TRBJ1-5; tentatively, D is TRBD1 (5 bases). V lost 2 bases to trimming and J lost 7 bases, with 12 bases between them. There are 14 residues in the CDR3.

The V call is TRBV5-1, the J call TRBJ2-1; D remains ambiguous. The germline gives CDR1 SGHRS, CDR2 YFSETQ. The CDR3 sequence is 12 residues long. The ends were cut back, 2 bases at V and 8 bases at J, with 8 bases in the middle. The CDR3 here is CASSLTSYEQFF. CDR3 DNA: TGCGCCAGCAGCTTAACCTCCTATGAGCAGTTCTTC.

The CDR3, as DNA: TGTGCCAGCAGCCAAGTTCTCAACACTGAAGCTTTCTTT. It encodes CASSQVLNTEAFF. The J gene is TRBJ1-1, the V gene TRBV3-1; unclear D gene. Germline CDR1 is LGHDT and CDR2 is YNNKEL (reference sequence). Trimming shortened V by 1 base and J by 2 bases, and 5 bases separated the two germline ends. The CDR3 is made up of 13 amino acids.

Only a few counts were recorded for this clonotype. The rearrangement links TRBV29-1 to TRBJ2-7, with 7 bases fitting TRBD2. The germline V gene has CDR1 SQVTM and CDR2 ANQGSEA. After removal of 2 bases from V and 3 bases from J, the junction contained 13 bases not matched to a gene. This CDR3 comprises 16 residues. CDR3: CSVEWRASGNNYEQYF. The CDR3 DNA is TGCAGCGTTGAATGGAGGGCCAGCGGGAATAACTACGAGCAGTACTTC.